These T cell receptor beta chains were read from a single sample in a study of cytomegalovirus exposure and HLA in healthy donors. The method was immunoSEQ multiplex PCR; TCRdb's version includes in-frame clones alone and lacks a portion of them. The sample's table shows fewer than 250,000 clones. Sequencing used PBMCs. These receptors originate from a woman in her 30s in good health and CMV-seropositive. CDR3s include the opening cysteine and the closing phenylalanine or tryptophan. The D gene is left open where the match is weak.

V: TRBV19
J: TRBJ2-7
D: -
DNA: TGTGCCGGTAGCCCCGGCTGGGCGGGCTACGAGCAGTACTTC
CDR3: CAGSPGWAGYEQYF

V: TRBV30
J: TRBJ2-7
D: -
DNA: TGTGCCTGGGGACGGGACACCTACGAGCAGTACTTC
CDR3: CAWGRDTYEQYF

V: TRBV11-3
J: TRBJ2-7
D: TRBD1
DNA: TGTGCCAGCAGCGACGGGACAGCCCGCTCCTACGAGCAGTACTTC
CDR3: CASSDGTARSYEQYF

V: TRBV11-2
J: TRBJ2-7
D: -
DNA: TGTGCCAGCAGCTTAGATGAGCTAGCACCCTACGAGCAGTACTTC
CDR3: CASSLDELAPYEQYF

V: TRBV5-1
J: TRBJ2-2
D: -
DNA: TGCGCCAGCAGCTTGGTATACCCGGGAGCCAACACCGGGGAGCTGTTTTTT
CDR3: CASSLVYPGANTGELFF

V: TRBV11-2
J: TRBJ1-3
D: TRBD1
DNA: TGTGCCAGCAATCTTCAGGGGGCGGTCGGAAACACCATATATTTT
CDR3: CASNLQGAVGNTIYF

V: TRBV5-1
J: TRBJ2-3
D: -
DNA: TGCGCCAGCAGCTCGGGGGCTAGCGGCTACACAGATACGCAGTATTTT
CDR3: CASSSGASGYTDTQYF

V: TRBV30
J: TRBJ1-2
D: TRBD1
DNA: TGTGCCGGGACAGGGGTCTATGGCTACACCTTC
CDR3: CAGTGVYGYTF

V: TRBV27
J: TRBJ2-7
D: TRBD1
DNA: TGTGCCAGCAGTCCAAATCCTGGGGGTGGGACAGGTTACTCCTACGAGCAGTACTTC
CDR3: CASSPNPGGGTGYSYEQYF

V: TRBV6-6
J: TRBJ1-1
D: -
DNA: TGTGCCAGCAGGGAACAGGGCGGCACTGAAGCTTTCTTT
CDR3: CASREQGGTEAFF

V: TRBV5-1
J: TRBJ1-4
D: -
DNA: TGCGCCAGCAGCTTGTTCTCCAAGTCGGATGAAAAACTGTTTTTT
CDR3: CASSLFSKSDEKLFF

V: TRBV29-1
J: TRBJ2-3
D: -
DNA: TGCAGCGTTGTTAGAGCGGTAAAGGCAGATACGCAGTATTTT
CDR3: CSVVRAVKADTQYF

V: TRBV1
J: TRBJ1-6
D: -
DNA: TGCACCAGCAGCCAAGGATACAGGGTTATTTGTCATTCACCCCTCCACTTT
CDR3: CTSSQGYRVICHSPLHF

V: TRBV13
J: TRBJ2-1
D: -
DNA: TGTGCCAGCAGCTCCTACGGGGTCGGCTACAATGAGCAGTTCTTC
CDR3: CASSSYGVGYNEQFF

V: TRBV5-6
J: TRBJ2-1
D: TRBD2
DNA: TGTGCCAGCAGCCCGCTAGCGGTCTACAATGAGCAGTTCTTC
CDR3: CASSPLAVYNEQFF

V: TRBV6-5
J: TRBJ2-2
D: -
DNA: TGTGCCAGCAGTTTACAGGGATCGGGCACCGGGGAGCTGTTTTTT
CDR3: CASSLQGSGTGELFF

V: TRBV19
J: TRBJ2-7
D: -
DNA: TGTGCCAGTAGCAGTATAGCCTACTCCTACGAGCAGTACTTC
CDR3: CASSSIAYSYEQYF

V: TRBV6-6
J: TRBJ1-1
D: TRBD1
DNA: TGTGCCAGCAGCCGCGACAGGGTCGAGGCTGAAGCTTTCTTT
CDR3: CASSRDRVEAEAFF

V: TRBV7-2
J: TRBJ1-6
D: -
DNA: TGTGCCAGCAGCCGGGGGGCCATAAGGGGTAATTCACCCCTCCACTTT
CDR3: CASSRGAIRGNSPLHF

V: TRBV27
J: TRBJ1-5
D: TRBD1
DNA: TGTGCCAGCAGTTCCTCACCCGGACAGGGGGCAGGTAGCAATCAGCCCCAGCATTTT
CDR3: CASSSSPGQGAGSNQPQHF

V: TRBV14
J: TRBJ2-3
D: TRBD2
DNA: TGTGCCAGCAGCCACAGAATAGCGGGGGGGCCCGCAGATACGCAGTATTTT
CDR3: CASSHRIAGGPADTQYF

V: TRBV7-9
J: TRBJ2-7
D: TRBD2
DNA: TGTGCCAGCAGCTTAGTTGGCCCTTTAGCGGGAGTCTCCTACGAGCAGTACTTC
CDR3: CASSLVGPLAGVSYEQYF

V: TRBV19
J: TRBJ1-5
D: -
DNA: TGTGCCAGTAGCCCAGGGGTTCAGCCCCAGCATTTT
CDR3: CASSPGVQPQHF

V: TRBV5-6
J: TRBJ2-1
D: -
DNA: TGTGCCAGCAGCCCCTCAGGGCGGGGTTCTTCCTACAATGAGCAGTTCTTC
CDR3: CASSPSGRGSSYNEQFF

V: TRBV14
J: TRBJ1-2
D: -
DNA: TGTGCCAGCAGCCAAGGACAGGATAACTATGGCTACACCTTC
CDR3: CASSQGQDNYGYTF

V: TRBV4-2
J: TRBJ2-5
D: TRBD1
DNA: TGTGCCAGCAGCCGGCGTACAGGGGGCGAGGAAGAGACCCAGTACTTC
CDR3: CASSRRTGGEEETQYF

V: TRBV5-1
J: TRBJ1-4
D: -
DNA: TGCGCCAGCAGCGGAGGGGAGACTAATGAAAAACTGTTTTTT
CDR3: CASSGGETNEKLFF

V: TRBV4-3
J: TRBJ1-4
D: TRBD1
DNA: TGCGCCAGCAGCCGTAACCCGGGACAGGGTAATGAAAAACTGTTTTTT
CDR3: CASSRNPGQGNEKLFF

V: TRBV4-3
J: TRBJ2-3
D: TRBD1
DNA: TGCGCCAGCAGCGAACCGGGACAGGGGACCTCTGGCACAGATACGCAGTATTTT
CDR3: CASSEPGQGTSGTDTQYF

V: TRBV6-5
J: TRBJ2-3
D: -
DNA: TGTGCCAGCAGTTACTCGCCGGGGGGCGTCGCAGATACGCAGTATTTT
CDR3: CASSYSPGGVADTQYF

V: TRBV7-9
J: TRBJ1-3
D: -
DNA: TGTGCCAGCAGCTTTGCCTCGGGACACGATGGAAACACCATATATTTT
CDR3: CASSFASGHDGNTIYF

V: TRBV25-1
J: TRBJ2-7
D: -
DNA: TGTGCCAGCGAAGGAGGGTCTTGGGACGAGCAGTACTTC
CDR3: CASEGGSWDEQYF

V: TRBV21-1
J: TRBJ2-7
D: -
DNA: TGTGCCAGCAGCAAAGTCCTTCGGCTAGCAGGCGAGCAGTACTTC
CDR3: CASSKVLRLAGEQYF

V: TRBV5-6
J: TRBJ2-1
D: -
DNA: TGTGCTAGCAGCTTGATCGCAGGGGACAATGAGCAGTTCTTC
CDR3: CASSLIAGDNEQFF

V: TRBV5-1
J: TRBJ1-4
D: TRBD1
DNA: TGCGCCAGCAGCTCTTCAGGGGGGACTAATGAAAAACTGTTTTTT
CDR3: CASSSSGGTNEKLFF

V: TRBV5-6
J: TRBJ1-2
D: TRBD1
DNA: TGTGCCAGCAGCTTGGACAGGGGCCGCTATGGCTACACCTTC
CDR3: CASSLDRGRYGYTF

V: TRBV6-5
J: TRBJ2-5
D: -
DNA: TGTGCCAGCAGTTACTCGGGGCCTTTTGGAGAGACCCAGTACTTC
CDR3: CASSYSGPFGETQYF

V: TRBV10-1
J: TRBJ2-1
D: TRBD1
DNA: TGCGCCAGCAGTGAGTCGACAGGGCTAGGCTACAATGAGCAGTTCTTC
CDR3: CASSESTGLGYNEQFF

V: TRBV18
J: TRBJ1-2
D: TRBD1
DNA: TGTGCCAGCTCACACGACAGGGGGGAGGCTAACTATGGCTACACCTTC
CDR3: CASSHDRGEANYGYTF

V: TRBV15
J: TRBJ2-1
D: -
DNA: TGTGCCACCAGCAGAGAAAGAGGGAGCTCCTACAATGAGCAGTTCTTC
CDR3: CATSRERGSSYNEQFF

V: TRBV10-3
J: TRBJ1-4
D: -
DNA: TGTGCCATCAGTGACGGACAGCCTGAAAAACTGTTTTTT
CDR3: CAISDGQPEKLFF

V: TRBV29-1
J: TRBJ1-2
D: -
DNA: TGCAGCGTTGTGGTAGGGGATAACTATGGCTACACCTTC
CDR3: CSVVVGDNYGYTF

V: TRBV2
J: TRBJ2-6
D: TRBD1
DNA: TGTGCCAGCAGCTCACCGGGACAGGGGGTCACTGGGGCCAACGTCCTGACTTTC
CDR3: CASSSPGQGVTGANVLTF

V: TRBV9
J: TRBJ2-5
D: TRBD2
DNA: TGTGCCAGCAGTGTTAGCGGGAGGGCCCATGAGACCCAGTACTTC
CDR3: CASSVSGRAHETQYF

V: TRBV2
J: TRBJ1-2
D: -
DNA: TGTGCCAGCACCGGGACTTCTTCCGGCTATGGCTACACCTTC
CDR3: CASTGTSSGYGYTF

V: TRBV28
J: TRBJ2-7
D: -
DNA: TGTGCCAGCAGTCCCTTGCCGGGAATCTACGAGCAGTACTTC
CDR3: CASSPLPGIYEQYF

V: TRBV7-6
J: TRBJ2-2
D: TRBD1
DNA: TGTGCCAGCAGCTTACACGGCCAGGGGGCCGTCGGGGAGCTGTTTTTT
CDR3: CASSLHGQGAVGELFF

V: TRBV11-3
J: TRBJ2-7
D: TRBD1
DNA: TGTGCCAGCAGCCTCCGGGACAGCTACGAGCAGTACTTC
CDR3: CASSLRDSYEQYF